What follows are 18 T cell receptor beta chains derived from one specimen sequenced in a study of PD-1 blockade in mismatch repair-deficient tumors. Clones were sequenced by immunoSEQ multiplex PCR, and TCRdb holds only the in-frame ones, with some missing. The sample has some 70,000 clones, around 73% seen once; the top ten hold 5% to 6.5%. The sample in question was peripheral blood, obtained 2 weeks after starting pembrolizumab. The receptors were sampled from an adult with mismatch repair-deficient cancer.

The rearrangement uses TRBV6-1 and TRBJ2-2, with TRBD2 matching 7 bases. V lost 1 base to trimming and J lost 10 bases; unmatched junction nucleotides: 12. Germline CDR1 reads MNHNS; CDR2 reads SASEGT. CDR3 length: 16 residues. In DNA, the CDR3 is TGTGCCAGCAGTGAAGGACTAGCTTTAGACACAGAGGAGCTGTTTTTT. Translation: CASSEGLALDTEELFF.

The chain is built from TRBV4-1 and TRBJ2-1, with TRBD2 matching over 13 bases. This CDR3 comprises 16 residues. CDR1 MGHRA and CDR2 YSYEKL come from the germline V gene. V was clipped by 4 bases and J by 10 bases; unmatched bases: 10. This CDR3 is CASSLRELAGGGEQFF. The CDR3 region has the DNA TGCGCCAGCAGCCTGAGGGAACTAGCGGGGGGGGGCGAGCAGTTCTTC.

The DNA for the CDR3 is TGCGCCAGCAGCTTGGTCCCCGGAAGCACAGATACGCAGTATTTT. It yields the protein CASSLVPGSTDTQYF. This chain joins TRBV5-1 and TRBJ2-3; no clear D. Germline CDR1 SGHRS, CDR2 YFSETQ. V shed 0 bases and J shed 0 bases, with 8 bases lying between them. This CDR3 has 15 residues.

This clone was seen more than once but under ten times. The chain is built from TRBV6-5 and TRBJ1-4; D is perhaps TRBD1 (6 bases). V was trimmed by 5 bases and J by 6 bases, leaving 16 bases between them. Germline V gene data show CDR1 as MNHEY and CDR2 as SVGAGI. This CDR3 has 15 amino acids. The CDR3 DNA reads as TGTGCCAGCAGTAAACAGGGAAGGGATGATGAAAAACTGTTTTTT. It is translated as CASSKQGRDDEKLFF.

This chain joins TRBV11-2 and TRBJ2-7; possibly TRBD1 or TRBD2 for D (5 bases each). This CDR3 has 14 residues. The V end lost 5 bases, the J end lost 7 bases, and 18 bases lay between the germline ends. CDR1 and CDR2 from the germline V gene are SGHAT and FQNNGV. The chain's CDR3 is CASSSAGTTGEQYF. The CDR3 DNA is TGTGCCAGCAGCAGCGCCGGGACGACGGGTGAGCAGTACTTC.

The rearrangement links TRBV6-5 to TRBJ2-7; 7 bases fit TRBD2. This CDR3 comprises 14 residues. CDR1 and CDR2 (germline): MNHEY, SVGAGI. J gave up 5 bases and V 4 bases, and 8 bases lay outside the gene matches. Written as DNA, the CDR3 is TGTGCCAGCAGTTTGGGGGGGAGCATAGACGAGCAGTACTTC. It yields the protein CASSLGGSIDEQYF.

Points on this clone: The junction departs from germline at one end; a sequencing error may be responsible. The rearrangement links TRBV6-6 to TRBJ1-5; perhaps TRBD1 as D (5 bases). CDR1 and CDR2 (germline): MNHNY, SVGAGI (reference sequence). The CDR3 runs to 15 residues. Written as DNA, the CDR3 is TGTGCCAGCACCTTAATTGGGACGGAGAATCGGCCCCAGCATTTT. Protein sequence: CASTLIGTENRPQHF.

Note on this clone: The germline gene is not matched at one end of the junction; a read error may be the cause. V and J are TRBV7-7 and TRBJ2-2; the match to TRBD2 covers 8 bases. The CDR3 loop spans 17 amino acids. Per the germline V gene, CDR1 is SSHAT and CDR2 is FNYEAQ (reference sequence). CDR3 nucleotides: TGTGCTAGCAGCTTAATCGGGGGAAGCGGGAGTCCCGGGGAGCTGTTTTTT. Amino acid sequence: CASSLIGGSGSPGELFF.

By sample fraction, this clone is medium-sized. CDR3 sequence reads: CSAGQGGQPQHF. CDR3 nucleotides: TGCAGCGCTGGACAGGGAGGTCAGCCCCAGCATTTT. The chain employs TRBV29-1 and TRBJ1-5; TRBD1 matches 8 bases. The J segment lost 6 bases and the V segment lost 7 bases, leaving 5 bases of the junction unmatched. This CDR3 is built from 12 residues. From germline, CDR1 is SQVTM and CDR2 ANQGSEA.

This chain uses TRBV30 with TRBJ2-7; 10 nucleotides line up with TRBD1. Germline V gene data show CDR1 as GTSNPN and CDR2 as SVGIG (reference sequence). V gave up 3 bases and J gave up 7 bases; unmatched junction bases: 6. CDR3 length: 13 residues. The CDR3 sequence: CAWSGQGVGEQYF. The CDR3 DNA follows: TGTGCCTGGAGCGGACAGGGGGTGGGTGAGCAGTACTTC.

A few counts support this clone. CDR3 coding DNA: TGTGCCAGCAGTGAACAAGAGAATCAGCCCCAGCATTTT. Translated: CASSEQENQPQHF. The chain uses TRBV6-1 and TRBJ1-5, with D hard to call. The CDR3 runs to 13 residues. Germline CDR1 is MNHNS and CDR2 is SASEGT. Trimming shortened V by 2 bases and J by 4 bases, and 6 bases separated the two germline ends.

This clone has a single count. The chain joins TRBV5-8 to TRBJ2-1; either TRBD1 or TRBD2 may supply D (5 bases each). The CDR3 extends over 15 amino acids. Deletions cut 0 bases from V and 3 bases from J, with 10 bases between. CDR1 and CDR2 from the germline V gene are SGHTS and YDEGEE. CDR3 in amino acids: CASSLEGTDYNEQFF. CDR3 nucleotide sequence: TGTGCCAGCAGCTTGGAAGGGACGGACTACAATGAGCAGTTCTTC. The whole variable domain, filled in from reference TRBV5-8 and TRBJ2-1, reads EAGVTQSPTHLIKTRGQQATLRCSPISGHTSVYWYQQALGLGLQFLLWYDEGEERNRGNFPPRFSGRQFPNYSSELNVNALELEDSALYLCASSLEGTDYNEQFFGPGTRLTVL.

The sample holds one count of this clone. The genes are TRBV7-8 and TRBJ2-1; D might be TRBD1 or TRBD2, each matching 6 bases. Per germline, CDR1 SGHVS and CDR2 FQNEAQ. The CDR3 covers 16 residues. Trimming removed 5 bases at V and 6 bases at J, with 20 bases between. The CDR3 region has the DNA TGTGCCAGCAGCCCGCCGGGGGCAGGGTTATCCAATGAGCAGTTCTTC. This translates into CASSPPGAGLSNEQFF.

This chain uses TRBV6-1 with TRBJ2-7; the D gene is possibly TRBD1 (6 bases). This CDR3 is 14 amino acids long. Germline CDR1 reads MNHNS; CDR2 reads SASEGT. V lost 1 base, J lost 2 bases, and 9 bases lay in between. The CDR3 reads CASSEGNRAYEQYF. The CDR3 DNA reads as TGTGCCAGCAGTGAAGGAAACAGGGCCTACGAGCAGTACTTC.

This clone was observed once. This rearrangement joins TRBV19 to TRBJ2-7; possible D gene TRBD2, 5 bases. The V end lost 0 bases, the J end lost 3 bases, and 18 bases lay between the germline ends. Germline V lookup: CDR1 LNHDA, CDR2 SQIVND (reference sequence). The CDR3 spans 17 residues. This CDR3 is CASSIEFPRESNYEQYF. Here the CDR3 DNA reads TGTGCCAGTAGTATAGAATTTCCAAGGGAGAGTAACTACGAGCAGTACTTC.

This rearrangement joins TRBV7-2 to TRBJ1-1; no reliable D call. CDR3 length: 13 residues. The V end was cut by 7 bases, the J end by 3 bases, with 12 bases between. The germline CDR1 and CDR2 sequences are SGHTA and FQGNSA. The CDR3 is CASTLYRDTEAFF. In nucleotides, the CDR3 is TGTGCCAGCACCCTCTATAGGGACACTGAAGCTTTCTTT. Full variable domain (rest looked up from reference TRBV7-2 and TRBJ1-1): GAGVSQSPSNKVTEKGKDVELRCDPISGHTALYWYRQSLGQGLEFLIYFQGNSAPDKSGLPSDRFSAERTGGSVSTLTIQRTQQEDSAVYLCASTLYRDTEAFFGQGTRLTVV.

The V and J genes are TRBV15 and TRBJ2-1, with D perhaps TRBD2 (5 bases). The germline V gene has CDR1 LNHNV and CDR2 YYDKDF (reference sequence). The germline V and J ends were trimmed by 7 bases and 5 bases, with 15 bases remaining between them. The CDR3 contains 14 residues. DNA for the CDR3: TGTGCCACCATGGTGTCGGAGGCAGACAATGAGCAGTTCTTC. Translating it yields CATMVSEADNEQFF.

The CDR3: CASSLGGRQNYEQYF. CDR3 nucleotides: TGCGCCAGCAGCTTGGGCGGGAGACAAAACTACGAGCAGTACTTC. This chain uses TRBV5-1 with TRBJ2-7, with 7 positions matching TRBD2. The junction had 6 bases not matched to a gene; V was cut back by 0 bases and J by 3 bases. This CDR3 is built from 15 residues. Germline CDR1 reads SGHRS; CDR2 reads YFSETQ.